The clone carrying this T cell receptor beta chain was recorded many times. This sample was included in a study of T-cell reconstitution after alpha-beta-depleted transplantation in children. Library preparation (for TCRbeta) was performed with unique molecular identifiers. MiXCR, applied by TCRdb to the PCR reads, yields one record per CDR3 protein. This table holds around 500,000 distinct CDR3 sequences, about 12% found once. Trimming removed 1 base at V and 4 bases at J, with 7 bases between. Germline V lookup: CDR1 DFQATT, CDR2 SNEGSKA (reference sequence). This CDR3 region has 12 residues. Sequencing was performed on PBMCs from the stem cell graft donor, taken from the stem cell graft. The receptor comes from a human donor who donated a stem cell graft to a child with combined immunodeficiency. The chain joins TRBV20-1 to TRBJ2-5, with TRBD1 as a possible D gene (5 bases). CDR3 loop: CSARGGAETQYF. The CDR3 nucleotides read TGCAGTGCTAGAGGGGGCGCAGAGACCCAGTACTTC.